A selection of T cell receptor beta chains follows, all from one sample in a study of blood T cell repertoires in COVID-19. TCRdb's copy holds only in-frame clones and misses some; the assay was immunoSEQ multiplex PCR. The sample carries some 120,000 clones, more than 75% recorded once. The sequenced sample consisted of peripheral blood. These TCRs come from a man aged 45-65 years with acute or convalescent COVID-19. Each CDR3 is given with its conserved first and last residue. A D gene is named only where the DNA matches it firmly. The size field is filled for only some rows; it gives once, few, many or a size class.

TGTGCCAGTAGTAAATTAGCGGTTGAGTCCTACAATGAGCAGTTCTTC,CASSKLAVESYNEQFF,.,TRBV19,.,TRBJ2-1
TGTGCCAGCAGCTACGGTGGGGGCTCTTATGGCTACACCTTC,CASSYGGGSYGYTF,.,TRBV7-9,.,TRBJ1-2
TGTGCCAGTAGAAAATGGACAGCTCTCTATAATTCACCCCTCCACTTT,CASRKWTALYNSPLHF,.,TRBV19,.,TRBJ1-6
TGCGCCAGCAGCCGGCTCGAGGCGCTTACCTCCTACGAGCAGTACTTC,CASSRLEALTSYEQYF,once,TRBV4-1,.,TRBJ2-7
TGTGCCAGCAACTCCGGGGCCGGGGAGCTGTTTTTT,CASNSGAGELFF,.,TRBV3-1/TRBV3-2,.,TRBJ2-2
TGTGCCTGGAGCCCAACAGGGAACACTGAAGCTTTCTTT,CAWSPTGNTEAFF,.,TRBV30,.,TRBJ1-1
TGCGCCAGCAGCTTGGACAGGGGGTACGAGCAGTACTTC,CASSLDRGYEQYF,.,TRBV5-1,TRBD1,TRBJ2-7
TGCGCCAGCAGCTTGGACCTCGTAGCGGGATCAGATACGCAGTATTTT,CASSLDLVAGSDTQYF,.,TRBV5-1,TRBD2,TRBJ2-3
TGTGCCAGCAGTTACTCCTCGGCCAGGGGGCATAGTGGCTACACCTTC,CASSYSSARGHSGYTF,.,TRBV6-5,TRBD1,TRBJ1-2
TGTGCCAGCAGCTTCCGAAGCGGGGCCTTCACAGATACGCAGTATTTT,CASSFRSGAFTDTQYF,.,TRBV7-9,TRBD2,TRBJ2-3
TGTGCCAGCAGCTTGAGGGGGGGCGCTTGGGACGAGCAGTACTTC,CASSLRGGAWDEQYF,.,TRBV5-5,.,TRBJ2-7
TGTGCCAGCAACCCAAGACAATCAACTAATGAAAAACTGTTTTTT,CASNPRQSTNEKLFF,.,TRBV6-5,.,TRBJ1-4
TGTGCCAGCAGCTTACAGGGGGCGCGTGGCTACACCTTC,CASSLQGARGYTF,.,TRBV5-6,TRBD1,TRBJ1-2
TGTGCCAGCAGCTCCGGGATGTCCTACTTCTACAATGAGCAGTTCTTC,CASSSGMSYFYNEQFF,.,TRBV5-6,.,TRBJ2-1
TGTGCCAGCAGTGATAGCGGGAGGACAGATACGCAGTATTTT,CASSDSGRTDTQYF,.,TRBV27,TRBD2,TRBJ2-3
TGTGCCAGCAGCCAAGATAAGAGGATTGAAGCTTTCTTT,CASSQDKRIEAFF,.,TRBV14,.,TRBJ1-1
TGTGCCTGGAGGGACAGGGTCAATTCACCCCTCCACTTT,CAWRDRVNSPLHF,.,TRBV30,TRBD1,TRBJ1-6
TGTGCCAGCAGCTTTTTGACAGATTTCCAAGAGACCCAGTACTTC,CASSFLTDFQETQYF,few,TRBV5-5,.,TRBJ2-5
TGTGCCAGCAGCGTAGTGGCAGGGGTTACTCCTAACTATGGCTACACCTTC,CASSVVAGVTPNYGYTF,.,TRBV9,.,TRBJ1-2
TGTGCCATCAGTGAGTCAACAGGGCTCCAAGAGACCCAGTACTTC,CAISESTGLQETQYF,.,TRBV10-3,.,TRBJ2-5
TGTGCCAGTAGTCAGGGACTAGCGGGAGTCCGAACAGATACGCAGTATTTT,CASSQGLAGVRTDTQYF,.,TRBV19,TRBD2,TRBJ2-3
TGTGCCAGCAGTTTGACAGTTGGTGGCTACACCTTC,CASSLTVGGYTF,.,TRBV12-3/TRBV12-4,.,TRBJ1-2
TGTGCCAGCAGCTCTGACCCAACAGGGATCATTTCCTACGAGCAGTACTTC,CASSSDPTGIISYEQYF,.,TRBV5-6,.,TRBJ2-7
TGCGCCAGCAGCTCACAGGGTCTGAACACTGAAGCTTTCTTT,CASSSQGLNTEAFF,.,TRBV5-1,.,TRBJ1-1
TGTGCCAGCAGTCAGGGCCCGGATACGCAGTATTTT,CASSQGPDTQYF,.,TRBV2,.,TRBJ2-3
TGTGCCAGCAGTTACTCGACACTAGCAGGCTACAATGAGCAGTTCTTC,CASSYSTLAGYNEQFF,.,TRBV6-5,.,TRBJ2-1
TGTGCCAGCAGTTACCACAGGGGACCCTACGAGCAGTACTTC,CASSYHRGPYEQYF,.,TRBV27,TRBD1,TRBJ2-7
TGTGCCACCAGCAGAGATTTGGGAAAGGCGCCAGGGCAGGGCGAGCAGTACTTC,CATSRDLGKAPGQGEQYF,.,TRBV15,.,TRBJ2-7
TGTGCCAGCAGCCGCTACGGGGGGCCATACAATGAGCAGTTCTTC,CASSRYGGPYNEQFF,.,TRBV14,.,TRBJ2-1
TGCGCCAGCAGCTTTCTTATGCAGGGTCACCACTCTGGGGCCAACGTCCTGACTTTC,CASSFLMQGHHSGANVLTF,.,TRBV5-1,.,TRBJ2-6
TGTGCCAGCAGCCCCCTTCGGTCCGAGACAACAGCCTACGAGCAGTACTTC,CASSPLRSETTAYEQYF,.,TRBV3-1/TRBV3-2,.,TRBJ2-7
TGTGCCAGCAGGTCCGGGACTAGCAAAGAGGATGAGCAGTTCTTC,CASRSGTSKEDEQFF,.,TRBV6-5,TRBD2,TRBJ2-1
TGTGCCACCAGTATGTCCGGGTCCACTGAAGCTTTCTTT,CATSMSGSTEAFF,.,TRBV24-1,.,TRBJ1-1
TGTGCCAGCAGTTTAAGGTCTACGGGAGGGGAGACCCAGTACTTC,CASSLRSTGGETQYF,.,TRBV28,TRBD2,TRBJ2-5
TGTGCCAGCAGTTTACTAGGCGCCTACGAGCAGTACTTC,CASSLLGAYEQYF,.,TRBV27,.,TRBJ2-7
TGTGCCAGCAGCTTCACCCCGGCTAGCGGGACAGCCTCCAAACGCGAGCAGTACTTC,CASSFTPASGTASKREQYF,.,TRBV5-5,TRBD2,TRBJ2-7
TGTGCCAGCAGCTTGGGATTGGACAGGCCGGCTAACTATGGCTACACCTTC,CASSLGLDRPANYGYTF,.,TRBV5-5,TRBD1,TRBJ1-2